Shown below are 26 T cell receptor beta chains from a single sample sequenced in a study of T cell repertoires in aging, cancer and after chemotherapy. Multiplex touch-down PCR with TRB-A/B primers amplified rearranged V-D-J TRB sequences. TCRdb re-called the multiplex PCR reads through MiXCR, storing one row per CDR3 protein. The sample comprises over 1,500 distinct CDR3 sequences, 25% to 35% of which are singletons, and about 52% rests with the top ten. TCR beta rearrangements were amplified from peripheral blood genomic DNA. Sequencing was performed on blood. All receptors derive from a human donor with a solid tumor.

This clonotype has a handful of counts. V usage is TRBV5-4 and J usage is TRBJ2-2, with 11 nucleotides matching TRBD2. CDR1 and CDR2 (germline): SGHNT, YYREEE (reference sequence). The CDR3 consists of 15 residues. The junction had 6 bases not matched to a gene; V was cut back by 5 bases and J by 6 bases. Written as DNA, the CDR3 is TGTGCCAGCAGTTTAGCGGGGGGGCCGGCCGGGGAGCTGTTTTTT. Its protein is CASSLAGGPAGELFF. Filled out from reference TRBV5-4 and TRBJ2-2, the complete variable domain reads ETGVTQSPTHLIKTRGQQVTLRCSSQSGHNTVSWYQQALGQGPQFIFQYYREEENGRGNFPPRFSGLQFPNYSSELNVNALELDDSALYLCASSLAGGPAGELFFGEGSRLTVL.

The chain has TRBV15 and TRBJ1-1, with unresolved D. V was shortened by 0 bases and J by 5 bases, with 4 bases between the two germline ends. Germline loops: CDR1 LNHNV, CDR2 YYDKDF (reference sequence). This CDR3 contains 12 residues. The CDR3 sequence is CATSRDKTEAFF. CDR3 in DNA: TGTGCCACCAGCAGAGATAAGACTGAAGCTTTCTTT.

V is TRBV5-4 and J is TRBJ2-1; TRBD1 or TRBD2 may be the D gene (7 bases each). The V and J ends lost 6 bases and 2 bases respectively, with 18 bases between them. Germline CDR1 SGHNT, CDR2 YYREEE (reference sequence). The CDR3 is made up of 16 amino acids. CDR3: CASIPGGGAAYNEQFF. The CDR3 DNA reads TGTGCCAGCATTCCAGGGGGGGGGGCTGCCTACAATGAGCAGTTCTTC.

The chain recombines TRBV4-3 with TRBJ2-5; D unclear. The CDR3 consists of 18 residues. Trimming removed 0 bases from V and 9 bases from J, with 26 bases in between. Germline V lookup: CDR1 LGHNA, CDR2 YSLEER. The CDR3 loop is CASSQDRLETEPLRPQYF. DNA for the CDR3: TGCGCCAGCAGCCAAGACAGATTGGAGACCGAGCCTCTGAGGCCCCAGTACTTC.

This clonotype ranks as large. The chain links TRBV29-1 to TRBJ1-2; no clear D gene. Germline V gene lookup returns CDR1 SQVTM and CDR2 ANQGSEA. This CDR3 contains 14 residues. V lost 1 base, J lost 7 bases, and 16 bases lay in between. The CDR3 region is CSVEGSLVGGGYTF. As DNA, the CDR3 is TGCAGCGTTGAAGGGAGCCTCGTAGGTGGTGGCTACACCTTC.

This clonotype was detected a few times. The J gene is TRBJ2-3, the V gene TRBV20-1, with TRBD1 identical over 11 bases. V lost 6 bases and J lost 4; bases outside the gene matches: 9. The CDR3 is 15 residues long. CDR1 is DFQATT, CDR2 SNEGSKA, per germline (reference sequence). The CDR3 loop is CSAARTGGFADTQYF. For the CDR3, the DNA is TGCAGTGCCGCAAGGACAGGGGGCTTCGCAGATACGCAGTATTTT.

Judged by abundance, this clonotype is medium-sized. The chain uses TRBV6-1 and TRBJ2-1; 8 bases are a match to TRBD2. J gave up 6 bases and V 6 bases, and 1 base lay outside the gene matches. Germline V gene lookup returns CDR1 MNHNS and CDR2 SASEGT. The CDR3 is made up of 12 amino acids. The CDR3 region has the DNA TGTGCCAGCAGCGGACTAGCCAATGAGCAGTTCTTC. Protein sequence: CASSGLANEQFF.

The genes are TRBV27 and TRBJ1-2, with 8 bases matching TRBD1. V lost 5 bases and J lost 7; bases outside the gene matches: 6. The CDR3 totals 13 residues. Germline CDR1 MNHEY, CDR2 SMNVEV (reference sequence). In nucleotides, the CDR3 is TGTGCCAGCAGTAGCGCAGGGGGCGGTGGCTACACCTTC. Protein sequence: CASSSAGGGGYTF.

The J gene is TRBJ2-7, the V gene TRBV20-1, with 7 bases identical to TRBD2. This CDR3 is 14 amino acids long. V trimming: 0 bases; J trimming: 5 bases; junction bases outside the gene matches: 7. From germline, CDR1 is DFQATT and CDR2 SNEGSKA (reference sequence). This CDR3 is CSARDSGGGDEQYF. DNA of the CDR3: TGCAGTGCTAGAGATTCTGGGGGGGGTGACGAGCAGTACTTC.

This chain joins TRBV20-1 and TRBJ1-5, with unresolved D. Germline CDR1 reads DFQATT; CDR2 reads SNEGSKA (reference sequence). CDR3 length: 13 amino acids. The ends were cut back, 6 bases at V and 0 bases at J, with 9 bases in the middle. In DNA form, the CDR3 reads TGCAGTGCCCCTACGGCTAGCAATCAGCCCCAGCATTTT. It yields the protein CSAPTASNQPQHF.

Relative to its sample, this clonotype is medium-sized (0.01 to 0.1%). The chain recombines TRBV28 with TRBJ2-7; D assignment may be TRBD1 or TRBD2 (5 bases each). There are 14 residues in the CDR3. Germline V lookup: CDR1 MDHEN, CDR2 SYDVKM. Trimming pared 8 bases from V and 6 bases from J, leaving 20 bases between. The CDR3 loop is CASASGAGLGEQYF. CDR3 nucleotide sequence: TGTGCCAGCGCCTCCGGGGCTGGGCTGGGCGAGCAGTACTTC.

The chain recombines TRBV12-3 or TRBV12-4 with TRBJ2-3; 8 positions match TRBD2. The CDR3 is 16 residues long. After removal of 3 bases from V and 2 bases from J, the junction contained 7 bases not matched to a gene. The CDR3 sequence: CASSLERLAITDTQYF. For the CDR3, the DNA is TGTGCCAGCAGTTTGGAAAGACTAGCGATCACAGATACGCAGTATTTT.

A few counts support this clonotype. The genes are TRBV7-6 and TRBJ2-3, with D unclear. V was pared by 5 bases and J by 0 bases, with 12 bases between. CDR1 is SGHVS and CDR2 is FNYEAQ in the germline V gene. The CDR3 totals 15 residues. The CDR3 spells CASSPGRSSTDTQYF. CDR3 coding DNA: TGTGCCAGCAGCCCCGGACGCTCTAGCACAGATACGCAGTATTTT.

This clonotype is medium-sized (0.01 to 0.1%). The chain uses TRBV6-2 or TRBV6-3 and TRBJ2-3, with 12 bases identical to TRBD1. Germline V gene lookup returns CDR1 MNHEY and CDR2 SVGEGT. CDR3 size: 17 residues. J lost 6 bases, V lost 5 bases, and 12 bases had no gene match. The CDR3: CASSRIPGQGARDTQYF. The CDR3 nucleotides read TGTGCCAGCAGTCGCATCCCGGGACAGGGGGCGCGGGATACGCAGTATTTT.

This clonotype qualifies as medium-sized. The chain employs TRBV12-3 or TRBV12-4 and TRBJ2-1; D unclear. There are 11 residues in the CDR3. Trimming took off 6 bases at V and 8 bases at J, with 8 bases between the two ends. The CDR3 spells CASSLYDEQFF. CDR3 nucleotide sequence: TGTGCCAGCAGCCTCTATGATGAGCAGTTCTTC.

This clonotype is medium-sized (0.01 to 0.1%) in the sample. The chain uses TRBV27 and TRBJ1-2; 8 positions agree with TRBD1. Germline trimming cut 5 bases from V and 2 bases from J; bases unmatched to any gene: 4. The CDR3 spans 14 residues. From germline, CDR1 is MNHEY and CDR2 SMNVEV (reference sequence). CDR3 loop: CASSPRTGNYGYTF. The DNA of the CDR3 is TGTGCCAGCAGTCCCCGGACAGGGAACTATGGCTACACCTTC.

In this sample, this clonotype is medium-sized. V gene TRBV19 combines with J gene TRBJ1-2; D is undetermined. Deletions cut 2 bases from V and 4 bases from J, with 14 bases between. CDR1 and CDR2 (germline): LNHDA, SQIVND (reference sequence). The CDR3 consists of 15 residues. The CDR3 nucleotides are TGTGCCAGTAGTATAAACTTGGTGGCGGTCTATGGCTACACCTTC. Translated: CASSINLVAVYGYTF. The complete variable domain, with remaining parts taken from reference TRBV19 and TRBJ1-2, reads DGGITQSPKYLFRKEGQNVTLSCEQNLNHDAMYWYRQDPGQGLRLIYYSQIVNDFQKGDIAEGYSVSREKKESFPLTVTSAQKNPTAFYLCASSINLVAVYGYTFGSGTRLTVV.

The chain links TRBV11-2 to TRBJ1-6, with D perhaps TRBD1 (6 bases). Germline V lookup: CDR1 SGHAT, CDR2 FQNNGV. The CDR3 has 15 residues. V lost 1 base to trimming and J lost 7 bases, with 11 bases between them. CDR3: CASSLAPGANSPLHF. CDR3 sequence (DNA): TGTGCCAGCAGCTTAGCTCCGGGGGCGAATTCACCCCTCCACTTT. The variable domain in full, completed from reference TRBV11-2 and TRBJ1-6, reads EAGVAQSPRYKIIEKRQSVAFWCNPISGHATLYWYQQILGQGPKLLIQFQNNGVVDDSQLPKDRFSAERLKGVDSTLKIQPAKLEDSAVYLCASSLAPGANSPLHFGNGTRLTVT.

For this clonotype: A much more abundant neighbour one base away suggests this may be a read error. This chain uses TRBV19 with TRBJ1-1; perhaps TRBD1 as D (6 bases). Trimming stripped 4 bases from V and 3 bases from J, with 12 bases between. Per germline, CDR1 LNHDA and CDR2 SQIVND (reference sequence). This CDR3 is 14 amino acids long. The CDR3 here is CASSRGRQDTEAFF. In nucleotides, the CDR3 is TGTGCCAGTAGTAGAGGCCGACAGGACACTGAAGCTTTCTTT.

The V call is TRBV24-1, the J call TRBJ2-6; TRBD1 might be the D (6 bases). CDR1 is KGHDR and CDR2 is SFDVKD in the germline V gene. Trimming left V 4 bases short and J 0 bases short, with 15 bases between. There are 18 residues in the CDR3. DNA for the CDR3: TGTGCCACCAGTGAAACCGGGACATCGACCTCTGGGGCCAACGTCCTGACTTTC. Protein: CATSETGTSTSGANVLTF.

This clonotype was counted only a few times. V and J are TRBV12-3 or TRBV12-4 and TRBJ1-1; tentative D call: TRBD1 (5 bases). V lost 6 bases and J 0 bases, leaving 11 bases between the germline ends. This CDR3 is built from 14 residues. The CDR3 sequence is CASSPRAMNTEAFF. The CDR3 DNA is TGTGCCAGCAGCCCCAGGGCGATGAACACTGAAGCTTTCTTT.

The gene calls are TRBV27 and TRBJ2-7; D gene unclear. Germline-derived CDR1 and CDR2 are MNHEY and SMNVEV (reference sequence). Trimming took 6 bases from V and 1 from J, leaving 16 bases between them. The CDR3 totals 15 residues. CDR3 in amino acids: CASSPSSPKSYEQYF. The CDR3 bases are TGTGCCAGCAGCCCCAGTAGCCCGAAGTCCTACGAGCAGTACTTC.

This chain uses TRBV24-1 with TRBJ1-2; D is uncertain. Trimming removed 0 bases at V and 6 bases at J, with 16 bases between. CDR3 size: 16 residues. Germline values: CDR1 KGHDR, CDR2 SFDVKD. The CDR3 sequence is CATSDLGLLRPHGYTF. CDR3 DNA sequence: TGTGCCACCAGTGATTTGGGGCTCCTTCGTCCCCATGGCTACACCTTC.

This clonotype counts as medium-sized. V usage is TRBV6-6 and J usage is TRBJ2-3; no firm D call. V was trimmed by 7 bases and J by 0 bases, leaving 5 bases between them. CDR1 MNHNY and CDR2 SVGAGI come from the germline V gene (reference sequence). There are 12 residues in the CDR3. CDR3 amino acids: CASKESTDTQYF. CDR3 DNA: TGTGCCAGCAAGGAGAGCACAGATACGCAGTATTTT.

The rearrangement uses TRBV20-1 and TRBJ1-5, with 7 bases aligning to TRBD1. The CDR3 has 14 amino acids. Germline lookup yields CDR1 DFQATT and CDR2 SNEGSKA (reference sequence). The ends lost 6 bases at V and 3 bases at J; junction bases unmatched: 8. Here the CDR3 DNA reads TGCAGTGCCCCGGACAGGAGGTACAATCAGCCCCAGCATTTT. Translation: CSAPDRRYNQPQHF.

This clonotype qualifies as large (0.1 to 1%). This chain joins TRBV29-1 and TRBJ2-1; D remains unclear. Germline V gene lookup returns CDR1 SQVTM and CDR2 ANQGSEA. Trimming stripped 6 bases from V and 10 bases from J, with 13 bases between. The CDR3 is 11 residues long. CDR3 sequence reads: CSVVWWREQFF. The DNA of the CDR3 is TGCAGCGTGGTGTGGTGGCGGGAGCAGTTCTTC.